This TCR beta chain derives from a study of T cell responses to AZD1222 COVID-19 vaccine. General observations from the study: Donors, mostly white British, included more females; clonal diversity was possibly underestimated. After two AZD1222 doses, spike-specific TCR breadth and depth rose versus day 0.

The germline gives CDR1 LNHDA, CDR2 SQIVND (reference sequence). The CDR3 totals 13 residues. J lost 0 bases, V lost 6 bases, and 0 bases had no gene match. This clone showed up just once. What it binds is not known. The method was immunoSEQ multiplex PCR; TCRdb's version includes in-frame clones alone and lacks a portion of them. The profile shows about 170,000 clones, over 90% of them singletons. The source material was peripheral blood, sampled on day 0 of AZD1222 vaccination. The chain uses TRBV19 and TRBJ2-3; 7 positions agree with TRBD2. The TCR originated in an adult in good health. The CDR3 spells CASRAGSTDTQYF. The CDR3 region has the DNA TGTGCCAGTAGAGCGGGGAGCACAGATACGCAGTATTTT.